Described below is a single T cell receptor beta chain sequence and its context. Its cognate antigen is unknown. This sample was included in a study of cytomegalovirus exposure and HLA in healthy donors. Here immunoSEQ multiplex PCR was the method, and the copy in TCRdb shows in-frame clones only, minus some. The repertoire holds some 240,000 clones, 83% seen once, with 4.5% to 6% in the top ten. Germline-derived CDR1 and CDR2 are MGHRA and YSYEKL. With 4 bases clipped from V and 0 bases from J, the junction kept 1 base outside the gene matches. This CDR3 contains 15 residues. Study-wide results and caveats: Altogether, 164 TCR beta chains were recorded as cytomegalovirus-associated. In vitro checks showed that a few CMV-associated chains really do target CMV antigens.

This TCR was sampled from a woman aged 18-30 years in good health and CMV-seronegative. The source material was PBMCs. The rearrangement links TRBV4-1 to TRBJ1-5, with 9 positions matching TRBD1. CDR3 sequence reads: CASSRTGDSNQPQHF. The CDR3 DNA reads TGCGCCAGCAGCCGGACAGGGGATAGCAATCAGCCCCAGCATTTT.